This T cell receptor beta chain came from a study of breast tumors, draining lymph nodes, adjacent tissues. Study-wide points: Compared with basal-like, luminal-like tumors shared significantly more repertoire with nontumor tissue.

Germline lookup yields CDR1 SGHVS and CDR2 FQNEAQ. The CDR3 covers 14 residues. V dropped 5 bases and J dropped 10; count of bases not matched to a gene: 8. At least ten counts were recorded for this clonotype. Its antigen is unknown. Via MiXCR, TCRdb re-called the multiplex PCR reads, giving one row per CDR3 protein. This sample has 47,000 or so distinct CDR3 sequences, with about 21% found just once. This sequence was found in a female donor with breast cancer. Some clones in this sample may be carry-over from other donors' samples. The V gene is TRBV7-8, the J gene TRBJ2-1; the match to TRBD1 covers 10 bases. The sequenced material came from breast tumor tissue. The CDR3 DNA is TGTGCCAGCAGCGAGTCATCGGGACAGGGGGAGCAGTTCTTC. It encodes CASSESSGQGEQFF.